Listed below are T cell receptor beta chains from one sample, sequenced in a study of identical twins. In TCRdb, the 5' RACE reads were re-called with MiXCR into one record per CDR3 protein. The sample gives 750,000 to 950,000 distinct CDR3 sequences, approximately 13% of which show up once; around 1.5% is in the top ten. These data were also reused for a study on yellow fever vaccine responses in identical twins.

The sequenced material came from PBMCs. These TCRs come from a young woman in good health. The CDR3 runs from the conserved cysteine through the conserved F or W. Each record gives: CDR3 DNA, CDR3 protein, J gene, D gene, clone size, V gene. The D gene is left open where the match is weak. The size of a clone is reported for some rows only, either as once, few or many, or as a class for expanded clones.

cdr3_nt: TGTGCCAGCAGTCCAAGGGGGGGGACCTACGAGCAGTACTTC; cdr3_aa: CASSPRGGTYEQYF; j_call: TRBJ2-7; d_call: NA; clone_size: many; v_call: TRBV28
cdr3_nt: TGTGCCAGCAGTGAATTAGACGGACAAGAGACCCAGTACTTC; cdr3_aa: CASSELDGQETQYF; j_call: TRBJ2-5; d_call: NA; clone_size: NA; v_call: TRBV25-1
cdr3_nt: TGCGCCAGCAGCAAGATGGGACTAGCGGGAGAGTATCAAGGTCAGTTCTTC; cdr3_aa: CASSKMGLAGEYQGQFF; j_call: TRBJ2-1; d_call: TRBD2; clone_size: few; v_call: TRBV4-1
cdr3_nt: TGTGCCAGCAGTTACGACCGGGCAGTCGAGCAGTACTTC; cdr3_aa: CASSYDRAVEQYF; j_call: TRBJ2-7; d_call: NA; clone_size: NA; v_call: TRBV6-5
cdr3_nt: TGTGCCATCAGTGAGTCGCAGGGGGCAAGTAATGAGCAGTTCTTC; cdr3_aa: CAISESQGASNEQFF; j_call: TRBJ2-1; d_call: TRBD1; clone_size: few; v_call: TRBV10-3
cdr3_nt: TGTGCCAGCAGTCCACAGGGGGATTGGAATCAGCCCCAGCATTTT; cdr3_aa: CASSPQGDWNQPQHF; j_call: TRBJ1-5; d_call: TRBD1; clone_size: NA; v_call: TRBV28
cdr3_nt: TGCAGCGTTGAAGTCCCCAGCGGGGGAGATTACAATGAGCAGTTCTTC; cdr3_aa: CSVEVPSGGDYNEQFF; j_call: TRBJ2-1; d_call: TRBD2; clone_size: NA; v_call: TRBV29-1
cdr3_nt: TGCGCCAGCAGCTTGTCTGGGCTTGGCTACACCTTC; cdr3_aa: CASSLSGLGYTF; j_call: TRBJ1-2; d_call: NA; clone_size: few; v_call: TRBV5-1
cdr3_nt: TGTGCCAGCAGTTACTCCCTCGGGGCAGATACGCAGTATTTT; cdr3_aa: CASSYSLGADTQYF; j_call: TRBJ2-3; d_call: NA; clone_size: few; v_call: TRBV6-5
cdr3_nt: TGTGCCAGCAGCGGACCGGGACCCGCGCGATCTACAGATACGCAGTATTTT; cdr3_aa: CASSGPGPARSTDTQYF; j_call: TRBJ2-3; d_call: NA; clone_size: NA; v_call: TRBV12-3/TRBV12-4
cdr3_nt: TGTGCCAGCAGTGAGTCACGTTATACGCAGTATTTT; cdr3_aa: CASSESRYTQYF; j_call: TRBJ2-3; d_call: NA; clone_size: few; v_call: TRBV2
cdr3_nt: TGTGCCACCTCAGAGGGTCTGGGAGATACGCAGTATTTT; cdr3_aa: CATSEGLGDTQYF; j_call: TRBJ2-3; d_call: NA; clone_size: few; v_call: TRBV5-4
cdr3_nt: TGTGCCACGACAGGGGGCGGCGGTTCACCCCTCCACTTT; cdr3_aa: CATTGGGGSPLHF; j_call: TRBJ1-6; d_call: TRBD1; clone_size: few; v_call: TRBV10-3
cdr3_nt: TGTGCCAGCAGCTTACTCACAGGCTGGGACACTGAAGCTTTCTTT; cdr3_aa: CASSLLTGWDTEAFF; j_call: TRBJ1-1; d_call: NA; clone_size: NA; v_call: TRBV11-2
cdr3_nt: TGTGCCAGCAGCGTTCTAGGGGACACCGGGGAGCTGTTTTTT; cdr3_aa: CASSVLGDTGELFF; j_call: TRBJ2-2; d_call: NA; clone_size: NA; v_call: TRBV9
cdr3_nt: TGTGCCACCAGCAGAGAAGATCATAGCAATCAGCCCCAGCATTTT; cdr3_aa: CATSREDHSNQPQHF; j_call: TRBJ1-5; d_call: NA; clone_size: NA; v_call: TRBV15
cdr3_nt: TGCAGTGCACCCTGGACTAGCGGGAGAGCTAGCACAGATACGCAGTATTTT; cdr3_aa: CSAPWTSGRASTDTQYF; j_call: TRBJ2-3; d_call: TRBD2; clone_size: NA; v_call: TRBV20-1
cdr3_nt: TGTGCCAGCGGGCTCTCTACTAGCGGGAGAAGGGGGCATGAGCAGTTCTTC; cdr3_aa: CASGLSTSGRRGHEQFF; j_call: TRBJ2-1; d_call: TRBD2; clone_size: NA; v_call: TRBV6-1
cdr3_nt: TGCGCCAGCAGCTTGGCCGGCGACAACTCCTACGAGCAGTACTTC; cdr3_aa: CASSLAGDNSYEQYF; j_call: TRBJ2-7; d_call: NA; clone_size: NA; v_call: TRBV5-1
cdr3_nt: TGTGCCAGCAGCTTAACAATGTCGGCTGAAGCTTTCTTT; cdr3_aa: CASSLTMSAEAFF; j_call: TRBJ1-1; d_call: NA; clone_size: many; v_call: TRBV7-9
cdr3_nt: TGCAGTGCTAGAGGACTAGATCAGACCCAGTACTTC; cdr3_aa: CSARGLDQTQYF; j_call: TRBJ2-5; d_call: NA; clone_size: many; v_call: TRBV20-1
cdr3_nt: TGCAGCGTTGATGGTACTCACCATGAGCAGTTCTTC; cdr3_aa: CSVDGTHHEQFF; j_call: TRBJ2-1; d_call: NA; clone_size: NA; v_call: TRBV29-1
cdr3_nt: TGTGCCAGCAGCTCAACCCCCCTACAGCCCCAGCATTTT; cdr3_aa: CASSSTPLQPQHF; j_call: TRBJ1-5; d_call: NA; clone_size: few; v_call: TRBV7-6
cdr3_nt: TGTGCCAGCAGTTTATTTGTGGGGCCCTCCTACGAGCAGTACTTC; cdr3_aa: CASSLFVGPSYEQYF; j_call: TRBJ2-7; d_call: NA; clone_size: NA; v_call: TRBV27
cdr3_nt: TGTGCCAGCAGGAAACAGGGGGTAGACACTGAAGCTTTCTTT; cdr3_aa: CASRKQGVDTEAFF; j_call: TRBJ1-1; d_call: TRBD1; clone_size: NA; v_call: TRBV27
cdr3_nt: TGCAGCGTTGACCGCGGGACTACTTCCTACAATGAGCAGTTCTTC; cdr3_aa: CSVDRGTTSYNEQFF; j_call: TRBJ2-1; d_call: TRBD2; clone_size: few; v_call: TRBV29-1
cdr3_nt: TGTGCCAGTAGCAAAATCGGGACATATCAGCCCCAGCATTTT; cdr3_aa: CASSKIGTYQPQHF; j_call: TRBJ1-5; d_call: NA; clone_size: NA; v_call: TRBV19
cdr3_nt: TGCGCCAGCAGCCCCAGGCGGGGCTACGAGCAGTACTTC; cdr3_aa: CASSPRRGYEQYF; j_call: TRBJ2-7; d_call: NA; clone_size: NA; v_call: TRBV5-1
cdr3_nt: TGTGCCAGCAGCTACCGACTAGCGGAGAGCACAGATACGCAGTATTTT; cdr3_aa: CASSYRLAESTDTQYF; j_call: TRBJ2-3; d_call: TRBD2; clone_size: NA; v_call: TRBV5-5
cdr3_nt: TGCGCCAGCAGCTTGATCGGACAGGGGTCGAGGAGCAATGAGCAGTTCTTC; cdr3_aa: CASSLIGQGSRSNEQFF; j_call: TRBJ2-1; d_call: TRBD1; clone_size: NA; v_call: TRBV5-1
cdr3_nt: TGTGCCATCAGGGACGGGTCGAACACTGAAGCTTTCTTT; cdr3_aa: CAIRDGSNTEAFF; j_call: TRBJ1-1; d_call: NA; clone_size: many; v_call: TRBV10-3
cdr3_nt: TGTGCCAGCAGTGGATCCAGGAATGGCTACACCTTC; cdr3_aa: CASSGSRNGYTF; j_call: TRBJ1-2; d_call: NA; clone_size: NA; v_call: TRBV25-1
cdr3_nt: TGTGCCAGCACCCTACACTGGGACGGATCCTACGAGCAGTACTTC; cdr3_aa: CASTLHWDGSYEQYF; j_call: TRBJ2-7; d_call: NA; clone_size: NA; v_call: TRBV12-3/TRBV12-4
cdr3_nt: TGTGCCAGCAGCTTAGCATCTTCCCGGGGGGACTACGAGCAGTACTTC; cdr3_aa: CASSLASSRGDYEQYF; j_call: TRBJ2-7; d_call: TRBD2; clone_size: few; v_call: TRBV7-9
cdr3_nt: TGTGCCAGCAGCTCGGGGGCGGACAGAGCCACAGATACGCAGTATTTT; cdr3_aa: CASSSGADRATDTQYF; j_call: TRBJ2-3; d_call: NA; clone_size: NA; v_call: TRBV7-8
cdr3_nt: TGCAGTGCTAAAAGGGGAGGAAAGGGAGATACGCAGTATTTT; cdr3_aa: CSAKRGGKGDTQYF; j_call: TRBJ2-3; d_call: NA; clone_size: NA; v_call: TRBV20-1
cdr3_nt: TGTGCCAGCAGTTTACAGCAGTCTAACACCGGGGAGCTGTTTTTT; cdr3_aa: CASSLQQSNTGELFF; j_call: TRBJ2-2; d_call: NA; clone_size: many; v_call: TRBV12-3/TRBV12-4
cdr3_nt: TGCAGTGCTAGAGGTCCAGCCAGCAATGAGCAGTTCTTC; cdr3_aa: CSARGPASNEQFF; j_call: TRBJ2-1; d_call: NA; clone_size: few; v_call: TRBV20-1
cdr3_nt: TGTGCCAGCAGCCGAGGACCTGGACTAACGACAGATACGCAGTATTTT; cdr3_aa: CASSRGPGLTTDTQYF; j_call: TRBJ2-3; d_call: NA; clone_size: NA; v_call: TRBV3-1
cdr3_nt: TGTGCCAGCACCTGGGGACAGCACGTAAGCAATCAGCCCCAGCATTTT; cdr3_aa: CASTWGQHVSNQPQHF; j_call: TRBJ1-5; d_call: TRBD1; clone_size: NA; v_call: TRBV12-3/TRBV12-4
cdr3_nt: TGTGCCAGCAGTTTAGTAAGGGACAGGAATTCACCCCTCCACTTT; cdr3_aa: CASSLVRDRNSPLHF; j_call: TRBJ1-6; d_call: TRBD1; clone_size: NA; v_call: TRBV12-3/TRBV12-4
cdr3_nt: TGTGCCAGCAGTTCGGGGACAGACCAAGAGACCCAGTACTTC; cdr3_aa: CASSSGTDQETQYF; j_call: TRBJ2-5; d_call: TRBD1; clone_size: many; v_call: TRBV12-3/TRBV12-4
cdr3_nt: TGTGCCAGCAGCTTAACCGGACAGTCCCCCGGGGAGCTGTTTTTT; cdr3_aa: CASSLTGQSPGELFF; j_call: TRBJ2-2; d_call: NA; clone_size: NA; v_call: TRBV7-6
cdr3_nt: TGTGCCAGCAGCTTAGATCAGGGGGCGGGGGTTGAGCAGTTCTTC; cdr3_aa: CASSLDQGAGVEQFF; j_call: TRBJ2-1; d_call: NA; clone_size: NA; v_call: TRBV11-2
cdr3_nt: TGCAGTGCTAGTAGGCTAGCGGGTGATACCTACAATGAGCAGTTCTTC; cdr3_aa: CSASRLAGDTYNEQFF; j_call: TRBJ2-1; d_call: TRBD2; clone_size: NA; v_call: TRBV20-1
cdr3_nt: TGTGCCAGCAGCTTACGCAGGAACACTGAAGCTTTCTTT; cdr3_aa: CASSLRRNTEAFF; j_call: TRBJ1-1; d_call: NA; clone_size: many; v_call: TRBV13